There are many counts of the clone carrying this TCR beta chain. The sample belongs to a study of T cell repertoires in cytomegalovirus infection. TCRdb ran MiXCR on the reads and lists one entry per CDR3 protein. Altogether roughly 300,000 distinct CDR3 sequences are present, around a tenth being singletons, with the ten largest covering around 4.5%. Sequencing was performed on PBMCs. The sequence came from a human donor in good health (CMV status not recorded). Some clones in this sample may be carry-over from other donors' samples.

DNA of the CDR3: TGTGCCAGCAGAGTACCCAGGGGGCAAGAGACCCAGTACTTC. It codes for CASRVPRGQETQYF. The V gene is TRBV6-6, the J gene TRBJ2-5; TRBD1 matches at 7 bases. This CDR3 is 14 amino acids long. From germline, CDR1 is MNHNY and CDR2 SVGAGI (reference sequence). V trimming: 6 bases; J trimming: 2 bases; junction bases outside the gene matches: 6.